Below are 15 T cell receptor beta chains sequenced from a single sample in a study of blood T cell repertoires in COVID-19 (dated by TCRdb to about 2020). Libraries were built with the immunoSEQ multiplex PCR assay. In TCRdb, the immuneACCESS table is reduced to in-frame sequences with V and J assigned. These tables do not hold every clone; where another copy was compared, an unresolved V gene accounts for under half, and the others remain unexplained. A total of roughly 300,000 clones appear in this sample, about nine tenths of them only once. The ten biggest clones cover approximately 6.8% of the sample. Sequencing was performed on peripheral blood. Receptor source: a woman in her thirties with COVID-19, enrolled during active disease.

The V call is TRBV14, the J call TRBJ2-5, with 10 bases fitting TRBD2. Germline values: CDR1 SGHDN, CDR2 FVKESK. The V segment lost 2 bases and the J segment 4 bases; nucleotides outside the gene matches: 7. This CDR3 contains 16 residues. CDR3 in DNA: TGTGCCAGCAGCCAACTAGCGGGAGTCGGGGGAGAGACCCAGTACTTC. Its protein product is CASSQLAGVGGETQYF. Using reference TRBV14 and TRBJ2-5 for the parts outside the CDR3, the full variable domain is EAGVTQFPSHSVIEKGQTVTLRCDPISGHDNLYWYRRVMGKEIKFLLHFVKESKQDESGMPNNRFLAERTGGTYSTLKVQPAELEDSGVYFCASSQLAGVGGETQYFGPGTRLLVL.

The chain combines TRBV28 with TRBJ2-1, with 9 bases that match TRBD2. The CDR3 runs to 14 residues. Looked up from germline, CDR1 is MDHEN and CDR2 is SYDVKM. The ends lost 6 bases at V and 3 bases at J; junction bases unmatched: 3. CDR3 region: CASRTSGYYNEQFF. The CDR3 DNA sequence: TGTGCCAGCAGGACTAGCGGTTACTACAATGAGCAGTTCTTC.

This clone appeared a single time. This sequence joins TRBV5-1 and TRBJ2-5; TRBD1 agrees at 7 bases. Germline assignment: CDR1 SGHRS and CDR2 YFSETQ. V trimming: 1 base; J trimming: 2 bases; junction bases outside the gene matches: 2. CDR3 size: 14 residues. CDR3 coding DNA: TGCGCCAGCAGCTTGTCGACAGGGCAAGAGACCCAGTACTTC. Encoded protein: CASSLSTGQETQYF. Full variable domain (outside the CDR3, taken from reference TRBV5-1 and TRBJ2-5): KAGVTQTPRYLIKTRGQQVTLSCSPISGHRSVSWYQQTPGQGLQFLFEYFSETQRNKGNFPGRFSGRQFSNSRSEMNVSTLELGDSALYLCASSLSTGQETQYFGPGTRLLVL.

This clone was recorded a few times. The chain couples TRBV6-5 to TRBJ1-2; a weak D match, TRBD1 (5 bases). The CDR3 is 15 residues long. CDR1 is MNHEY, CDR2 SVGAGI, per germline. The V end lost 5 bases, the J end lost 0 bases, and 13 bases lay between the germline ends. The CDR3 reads CASSKRDWTNYGYTF. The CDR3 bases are TGTGCCAGCAGTAAACGGGACTGGACTAACTATGGCTACACCTTC.

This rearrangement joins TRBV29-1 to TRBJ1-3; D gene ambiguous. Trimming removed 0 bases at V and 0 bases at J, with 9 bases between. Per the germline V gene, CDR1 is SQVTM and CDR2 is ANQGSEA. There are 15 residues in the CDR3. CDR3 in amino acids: CSVEDEEYSGNTIYF. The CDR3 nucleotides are TGCAGCGTTGAAGATGAGGAATACTCTGGAAACACCATATATTTT.

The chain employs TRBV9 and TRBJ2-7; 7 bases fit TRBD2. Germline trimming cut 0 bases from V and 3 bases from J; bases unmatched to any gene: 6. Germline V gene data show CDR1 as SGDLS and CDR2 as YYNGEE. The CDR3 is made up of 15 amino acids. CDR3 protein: CASSVETGGIYEQYF. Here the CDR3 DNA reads TGTGCCAGCAGCGTAGAGACGGGAGGAATCTACGAGCAGTACTTC.

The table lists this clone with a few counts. The CDR3 coding sequence is TGTGCCAGCAGCGGACGTGAGCGGGAGAGCCATGAGCAGTTCTTC. Translated: CASSGRERESHEQFF. This chain uses TRBV4-2 with TRBJ2-1; 8 bases align to TRBD2. Trimming took 5 bases from V and 8 from J; bases not matched to a gene: 11. This CDR3 is 15 amino acids long. Germline V gives CDR1 LGHNA, CDR2 YNFKEQ.

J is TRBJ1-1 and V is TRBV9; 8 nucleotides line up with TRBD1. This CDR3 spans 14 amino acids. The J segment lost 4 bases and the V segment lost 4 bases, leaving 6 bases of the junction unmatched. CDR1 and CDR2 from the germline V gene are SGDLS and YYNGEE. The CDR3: CASSQQGGITEAFF. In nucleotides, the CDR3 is TGTGCCAGCAGCCAACAGGGGGGTATCACTGAAGCTTTCTTT.

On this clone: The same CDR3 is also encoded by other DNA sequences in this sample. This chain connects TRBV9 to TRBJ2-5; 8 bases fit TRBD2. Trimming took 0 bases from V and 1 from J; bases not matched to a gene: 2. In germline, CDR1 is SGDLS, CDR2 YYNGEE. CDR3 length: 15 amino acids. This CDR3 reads CASSVGTSGQETQYF. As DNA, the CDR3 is TGTGCCAGCAGCGTAGGTACTAGCGGCCAAGAGACCCAGTACTTC.

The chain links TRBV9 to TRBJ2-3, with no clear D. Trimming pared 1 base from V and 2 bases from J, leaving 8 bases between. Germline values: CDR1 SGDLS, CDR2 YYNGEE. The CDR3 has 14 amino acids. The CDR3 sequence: CASSVLENTDTQYF. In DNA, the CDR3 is TGTGCCAGCAGCGTATTAGAGAACACAGATACGCAGTATTTT.

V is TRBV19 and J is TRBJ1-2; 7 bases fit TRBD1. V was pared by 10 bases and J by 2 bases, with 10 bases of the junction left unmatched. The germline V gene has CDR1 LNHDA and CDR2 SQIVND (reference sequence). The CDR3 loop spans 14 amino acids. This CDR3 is CATLGGRGNYGYTF. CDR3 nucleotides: TGTGCCACGCTGGGGGGCAGGGGGAACTATGGCTACACCTTC.

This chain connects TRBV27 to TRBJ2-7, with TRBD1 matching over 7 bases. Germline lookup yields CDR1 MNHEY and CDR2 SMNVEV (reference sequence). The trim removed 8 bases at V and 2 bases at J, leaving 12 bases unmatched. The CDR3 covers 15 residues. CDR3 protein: CASSVEGAGAYEQYF. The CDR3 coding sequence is TGTGCCAGCTCGGTAGAGGGGGCAGGGGCCTACGAGCAGTACTTC.

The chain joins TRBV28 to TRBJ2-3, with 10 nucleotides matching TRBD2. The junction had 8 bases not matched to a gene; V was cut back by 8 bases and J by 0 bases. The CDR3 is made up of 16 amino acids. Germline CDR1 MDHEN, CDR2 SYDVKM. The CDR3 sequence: CASALAGESSTDTQYF. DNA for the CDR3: TGTGCCAGCGCCCTAGCGGGAGAATCAAGCACAGATACGCAGTATTTT.

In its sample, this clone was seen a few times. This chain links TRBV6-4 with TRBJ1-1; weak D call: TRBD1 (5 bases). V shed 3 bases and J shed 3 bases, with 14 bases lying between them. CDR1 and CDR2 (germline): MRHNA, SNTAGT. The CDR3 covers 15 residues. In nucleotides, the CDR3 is TGTGCCAGCAGTGAGGTGGCAGGGTGGGACACTGAAGCTTTCTTT. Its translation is CASSEVAGWDTEAFF.

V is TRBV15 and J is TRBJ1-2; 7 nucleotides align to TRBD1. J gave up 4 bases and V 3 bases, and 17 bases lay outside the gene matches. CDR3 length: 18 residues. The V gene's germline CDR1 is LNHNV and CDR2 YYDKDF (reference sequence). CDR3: CATSSTRQGLSGGYGYTF. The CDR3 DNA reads TGTGCCACCAGCAGCACCCGACAGGGTTTATCAGGGGGCTATGGCTACACCTTC.